This TCR beta chain stems from a study of neurological immune-mediated disorders. From the 5' RACE reads, TCRdb called clonotypes with MiXCR, one entry per CDR3 protein. The table includes about 120,000 distinct CDR3 sequences, about 3.4% detected once. Germline loops: CDR1 SGDLS, CDR2 YYNGEE. Trimming removed 4 bases from V and 5 bases from J, with 12 bases in between. The CDR3 is 14 amino acids. Many counts were recorded for this clonotype. This sequence originates from a woman in her twenties or thirties with multiple sclerosis. Material for sequencing was PBMCs. The chain links TRBV9 to TRBJ2-2; unclear D gene. In nucleotides, the CDR3 is TGTGCCAGCAGCCCCGACATAACTACCGGGGAGCTGTTTTTT. It encodes CASSPDITTGELFF. The full variable domain, with the rest looked up from reference TRBV9 and TRBJ2-2, is DSGVTQTPKHLITATGQRVTLRCSPRSGDLSVYWYQQSLDQGLQFLIQYYNGEERAKGNILERFSAQQFPDLHSELNLSSLELGDSALYFCASSPDITTGELFFGEGSRLTVL.